The clone carrying this T cell receptor beta chain has at least ten counts. This specimen comes from a study of regulatory T cells in long-lasting Graves disease. As for time point: persistent/refractory GD, antithyroid drugs over 5 years with positive TRAb. From PBMCs, RNA was extracted and then used to make the TCR library. The ends were cut back, 9 bases at V and 6 bases at J, with 24 bases in the middle. Looked up from germline, CDR1 is MNHNS and CDR2 is SASEGT. This CDR3 has 15 residues. CDR3-region Arm-PCR and iRepertoire HTBI primers produced the TCR beta libraries. In TCRdb, the multiplex PCR reads were re-called with MiXCR into one record per CDR3 protein. Among 350,000 to 500,000 distinct CDR3 sequences listed, approximately 22% were seen once.

This material consisted of peripheral blood mononuclear cells (PBMCs), taken when the disease was refractory, from a patient treated with antithyroid drugs. This TCR derives from a female donor with Graves disease. V is TRBV6-1 and J is TRBJ2-7, with D possibly being TRBD1 (6 bases). The CDR3: CASKEGGPGAREQYF. CDR3 bases: TGTGCCAGTAAGGAAGGGGGACCCGGAGCTCGCGAGCAGTACTTC.